This TCR beta chain is from a study of cytomegalovirus exposure and HLA in healthy donors. On the study more broadly: There were 65 million to 85 million unique TCRs (from HLA-typed donors) in an early data release.

Whole-study results and caveats: The likely origin of a cluster of highly shared sequence variants was a sequencing artifact. TRBV6-2, TRBV6-3 and some other V segments were unresolvable in 87-base-pair reads. Researchers catalogued roughly 150 TCR beta chains as cytomegalovirus-associated.

The PCR made use of 60 Vbeta and 13 Jbeta primers. Using immunoSEQ multiplex PCR, the repertoire was profiled, and TCRdb retains in-frame clones only, with some absent. The sample lists 100,000 to 150,000 clones; 75% to 80% were seen once. This clone was detected only a few times. The antigen is not known. Germline V gene lookup returns CDR1 MDHEN and CDR2 SYDVKM. The CDR3 extends over 16 amino acids. V was clipped by 5 bases and J by 0 bases; unmatched bases: 10. The chain is built from TRBV28 and TRBJ2-7; 7 bases are shared with TRBD1. This TCR derives from a woman in her fifties or sixties in good health and CMV-seronegative. The sample consisted of PBMCs. For the CDR3, the DNA is TGTGCCAGCAGTCACAACGTATACAGGGGCTCCTACGAGCAGTACTTC. Its translation is CASSHNVYRGSYEQYF.